Following are 17 T cell receptor beta chains from one sample sequenced in a study of blood T cell repertoires in COVID-19. This table comes from immunoSEQ multiplex PCR, and its TCRdb copy is limited to in-frame clones, with some not included. The profile shows around 120,000 clones, 85% to 90% of them singletons. Input material: peripheral blood. These receptors originate from a woman aged 45-65 years with active or convalescent COVID-19.

V usage is TRBV6-6 and J usage is TRBJ1-5; D is perhaps TRBD1 (5 bases). CDR3 length: 16 residues. Trimming stripped 6 bases from V and 4 bases from J, with 19 bases between. The germline V gene has CDR1 MNHNY and CDR2 SVGAGI (reference sequence). CDR3 in DNA: TGTGCCAGCAGCATCACCAGTCAGGGTGGGAATCAGCCCCAGCATTTT. Amino acid sequence: CASSITSQGGNQPQHF.

This chain uses TRBV29-1 with TRBJ1-5, with TRBD1 identical over 7 bases. Germline V lookup: CDR1 SQVTM, CDR2 ANQGSEA. CDR3 length: 16 amino acids. Trimming took 6 bases from V and 2 from J; bases not matched to a gene: 13. CDR3 in amino acids: CSVLPTGAMGNQPQHF. The CDR3 coding sequence is TGCAGCGTCCTACCTACAGGGGCGATGGGCAATCAGCCCCAGCATTTT.

This sequence joins TRBV24-1 and TRBJ2-2; 7 nucleotides agree with TRBD1. Germline values: CDR1 KGHDR, CDR2 SFDVKD. The CDR3 consists of 18 residues. With 3 bases clipped from V and 1 base from J, the junction kept 10 bases outside the gene matches. CDR3 amino acids: CATSDLRPGTENTGELFF. The CDR3 DNA follows: TGTGCCACCAGTGATCTACGCCCCGGGACAGAGAACACCGGGGAGCTGTTTTTT.

The chain is built from TRBV27 and TRBJ1-4; 10 nucleotides line up with TRBD1. Germline V CDR1 and CDR2: MNHEY, SMNVEV (reference sequence). With V trimmed by 2 bases and J by 6 bases, 9 bases remained unmatched. The CDR3 totals 17 residues. The CDR3, as DNA: TGTGCCAGCAGTTTAACGGGACAGGGGATTTCGGATGAAAAACTGTTTTTT. It yields the protein CASSLTGQGISDEKLFF.

The chain links TRBV27 to TRBJ2-7; no clear D. Germline CDR1 MNHEY, CDR2 SMNVEV (reference sequence). The CDR3 totals 12 residues. V lost 4 bases and J lost 6, with 10 bases in between. DNA of the CDR3: TGTGCCAGCAGTTCCCGTTTCGGCGAGCAGTACTTC. This sequence encodes CASSSRFGEQYF.

This clone was found once. The chain employs TRBV28 and TRBJ1-1, with D possibly matching TRBD1 (6 bases). V was pared by 6 bases and J by 5 bases, with 19 bases between. CDR1 is MDHEN and CDR2 is SYDVKM in the germline V gene. This CDR3 comprises 15 residues. CDR3 residues: CASRPPPGAGTEAFF. The CDR3 DNA is TGTGCCAGCAGGCCACCTCCAGGGGCAGGGACTGAAGCTTTCTTT.

The table lists this clone with a count of one. This chain uses TRBV7-6 with TRBJ2-3, with D tentatively TRBD2 (6 bases). The V gene's germline CDR1 is SGHVS and CDR2 FNYEAQ. The V gene lost 2 bases and the J gene lost 0 bases, with 12 bases spanning the gap. The CDR3 runs 16 residues. The CDR3 region is CASSLTAGLSTDTQYF. The DNA for the CDR3 is TGTGCCAGCAGCTTAACAGCGGGTTTAAGCACAGATACGCAGTATTTT.

This clone was counted a few times. This sequence joins TRBV25-1 and TRBJ1-4; possibly TRBD1 for D (5 bases). The CDR3 totals 12 residues. Germline V gene data show CDR1 as MGHDK and CDR2 as SYGVNS. The V and J ends lost 6 bases and 5 bases respectively, with 7 bases between them. The CDR3 here is CASRAGNEKLFF. The CDR3 nucleotides read TGTGCCAGCAGGGCAGGGAATGAAAAACTGTTTTTT.

The genes are TRBV18 and TRBJ2-7, with 8 nucleotides matching TRBD1. Germline lookup yields CDR1 KGHSH and CDR2 LQKENI. The CDR3 runs to 14 residues. Trimming at V came to 2 bases and at J to 5 bases, leaving 5 bases not matched to a gene. In DNA form, the CDR3 reads TGTGCCAGCTCACCAAACACAGGGGGGAACGAGCAGTACTTC. Its translation is CASSPNTGGNEQYF.

The CDR3 region has the DNA TGTGCCACCAGACAGGGGAACTATGGCTACACCTTC. It codes for CATRQGNYGYTF. V is TRBV28 and J is TRBJ1-2; TRBD1 aligns across 8 bases. V lost 10 bases and J lost 2; bases outside the gene matches: 3. Per germline, CDR1 MDHEN and CDR2 SYDVKM. This CDR3 spans 12 amino acids.

This clone showed up just a few times. The gene calls are TRBV16 and TRBJ1-2, with D possibly matching TRBD1 (6 bases). The CDR3 covers 14 residues. V shed 2 bases and J shed 6 bases, with 13 bases lying between them. Germline CDR1 KGHSY, CDR2 FQNENV. The CDR3 protein is CASSQAQGTNGYTF. CDR3 sequence (DNA): TGTGCCAGCAGCCAAGCACAGGGAACCAATGGCTACACCTTC.

The V call is TRBV2, the J call TRBJ1-4; possible D gene TRBD1, 6 bases. Germline V gene lookup returns CDR1 SNHLY and CDR2 FYNNEI. This CDR3 spans 13 amino acids. Between the trimmed V and J ends, which lost 11 bases and 3 bases, there was a span of 13 bases. This CDR3 reads CAGQGIANEKLFF. CDR3 nucleotides: TGTGCCGGTCAGGGGATTGCTAATGAAAAACTGTTTTTT.

The gene calls are TRBV7-2 and TRBJ2-1; tentative D call: TRBD2 (9 bases). Per the germline V gene, CDR1 is SGHTA and CDR2 is FQGNSA. The CDR3 contains 18 residues. V lost 4 bases and J 2 bases, leaving 21 bases between the germline ends. CDR3 residues: CASSSQGAGGSAYNEQFF. CDR3 bases: TGTGCCAGCAGCTCCCAGGGGGCGGGAGGGTCGGCCTACAATGAGCAGTTCTTC.

The gene calls are TRBV14 and TRBJ1-1, with 8 bases matching TRBD1. Trimming at V came to 5 bases and at J to 7 bases, leaving 12 bases not matched to a gene. Germline V lookup: CDR1 SGHDN, CDR2 FVKESK. The CDR3 length is 15 residues. The CDR3 sequence is CASSTLHTGGIEAFF. In DNA form, the CDR3 reads TGTGCCAGCAGCACACTCCATACAGGGGGGATTGAAGCTTTCTTT.

The chain has TRBV7-2 and TRBJ2-2, with 8 bases lining up with TRBD1. The V segment lost 4 bases and the J segment 9 bases; nucleotides outside the gene matches: 7. The CDR3 spans 14 residues. In germline, CDR1 is SGHTA, CDR2 FQGNSA. The DNA for the CDR3 is TGTGCCAGCAGCTCGTGGACAGGGTCCCGGGAGCTGTTTTTT. It specifies CASSSWTGSRELFF.

The rearrangement links TRBV5-6 to TRBJ2-7, with D possibly being TRBD2 (6 bases). The germline V gene encodes CDR1 SGHDT and CDR2 YYEEEE. Deletions cut 0 bases from V and 3 bases from J, with 10 bases between. The CDR3 extends over 14 amino acids. The CDR3 DNA sequence: TGTGCCAGCAGCTTGGGGGGACTGGACTACGAGCAGTACTTC. Encoded protein: CASSLGGLDYEQYF.

This chain joins TRBV7-8 and TRBJ2-7; 7 bases map to TRBD1. The germline gives CDR1 SGHVS, CDR2 FQNEAQ. The CDR3 loop spans 16 amino acids. V trimming: 0 bases; J trimming: 2 bases; junction bases outside the gene matches: 7. The CDR3 reads CASSLAGTAFPYEQYF. The DNA for the CDR3 is TGTGCCAGCAGCTTAGCCGGGACAGCCTTTCCCTACGAGCAGTACTTC.